The following is a TCR beta chain sequence with its context. The sample originates from a study of blood T cell repertoires in COVID-19. The repertoire was sequenced with immunoSEQ multiplex PCR; TCRdb's copy has only in-frame clones and lacks some. Of some 250,000 clones listed, 75% to 90% are singletons. This CDR3 spans 13 amino acids. Germline V gene lookup returns CDR1 ENHRY and CDR2 SYGVKD. V was cut by 8 bases and J by 7 bases, with 17 bases left in between. The sequence derives from a woman in her 30s who had recovered from COVID-19. Material for sequencing was peripheral blood. The chain carries TRBV10-3 and TRBJ1-2; D gene unclear. The DNA of the CDR3 is TGTGCCATCCAGGCGGAGGGATCCGCTGGCTACACCTTC. Protein sequence: CAIQAEGSAGYTF.